Below, 10 T cell receptor beta chains from the same sample are listed, as sequenced in a study of monozygotic twins with inflammatory bowel disease (dated by TCRdb to about 2019). Libraries came from 5' RACE. Sequencing used an Illumina HiSeq 2500. The reads, reprocessed by TCRdb, yield one row per CDR3 protein sequence and no DNA. This specimen's table enumerates 150,000 to 200,000 distinct CDR3 sequences. The ten largest clones take up approximately 7% of the sample. The material sequenced was blood. The receptors come from a human donor with ulcerative colitis or Crohn's disease, or a healthy co-twin of an affected twin (not recorded which).

The J gene is TRBJ2-2, the V gene TRBV6-1; there is no DNA to check the TCRdb D call of TRBD1. Germline loops: CDR1 MNHNS, CDR2 SASEGT. The CDR3 runs to 14 residues. CDR3 sequence reads: CASRTGRFVGELFF.

J is TRBJ2-4 and V is TRBV7-2; TCRdb reports TRBD2, a call that lacks DNA to check it against. The CDR3 sequence is 13 residues long. CDR1 is SGHTA and CDR2 is FQGNSA in the germline V gene. The CDR3 loop is CASSQGLALNQYF.

The rearrangement joins TRBV20-1 to TRBJ2-2; the D call of TRBD2 rests on TCRdb alone, since no DNA is present to check it. Germline CDR1 reads DFQATT; CDR2 reads SNEGSKA (reference sequence). This CDR3 has 15 amino acids. The CDR3: CSGLAGGGNTGELFF.

This sequence joins TRBV6-5 and TRBJ1-1; TCRdb's D gene call, TRBD1, goes unchecked for lack of DNA. Per germline, CDR1 MNHEY and CDR2 SVGAGI. The CDR3 consists of 16 residues. The CDR3 here is CASSYGRDRGHTEAFF.

The chain is built from TRBV4-1 and TRBJ2-7; there is no DNA to check the TCRdb D call of TRBD1. Germline V gene data show CDR1 as MGHRA and CDR2 as YSYEKL. The CDR3 is made up of 14 amino acids. The CDR3 region is CASSQDRTGYEQYF.

CDR3: CASSSSERTSGGPLHEQFF. The chain couples TRBV6-5 to TRBJ2-1; lacking DNA, the TRBD2 call made by TCRdb goes unchecked. CDR3 size: 19 residues. CDR1 is MNHEY and CDR2 is SVGAGI in the germline V gene.

The rearrangement links TRBV7-9 to TRBJ1-6. Germline V gene data show CDR1 as SEHNR and CDR2 as FQNEAQ (reference sequence). This CDR3 is built from 15 residues. The CDR3 is CASSLGDRDNSPLHF.

The chain links TRBV20-1 to TRBJ1-1; the TRBD1 assignment by TCRdb is unverifiable without DNA. This CDR3 is 17 amino acids long. Germline CDR1 DFQATT, CDR2 SNEGSKA (reference sequence). The CDR3 sequence: CSAYIRYRGPISTEAFF.

The chain carries TRBV16 and TRBJ1-1. From germline, CDR1 is KGHSY and CDR2 FQNENV. The CDR3 loop spans 13 amino acids. This chain's CDR3 is CASSQSARAKTFF.

This chain uses TRBV20-1 with TRBJ2-1; TCRdb indicates TRBD2, and absent DNA this call remains unverified. Germline V CDR1 and CDR2: DFQATT, SNEGSKA (reference sequence). The CDR3 has 14 amino acids. The CDR3 loop reads CSASQREGGNEQFF.